This is a list of T cell receptor beta chains from one sample in a study of shared clonotypes between healthy human individuals. Clones were sequenced by immunoSEQ multiplex PCR, and TCRdb holds only the in-frame ones, with some missing. The sample includes some 2.1 million clones, approximately 95% of them seen just once. Material for sequencing was naive CD4+ T cells sorted from blood. Receptors were obtained from a man in his late teens or twenties in good health. Each CDR3 is given with its conserved first and last residue. Each record gives: V gene, D gene, clone size, J gene, CDR3 protein, CDR3 DNA. D genes are given only for firm matches. The size field is filled for only some rows; it gives once, few, many or a size class.

V gene: TRBV18
D gene: -
clone size: -
J gene: TRBJ2-2
CDR3 protein: CASSPPAGYAGELFF
CDR3 DNA: TGTGCCAGCTCACCACCGGCAGGGTACGCCGGGGAGCTGTTTTTT

V gene: TRBV11-2
D gene: -
clone size: -
J gene: TRBJ2-4
CDR3 protein: CASSPPGGNIQYF
CDR3 DNA: TGTGCCAGCAGCCCCCCCGGGGGAAACATTCAGTACTTC

V gene: TRBV19
D gene: -
clone size: -
J gene: TRBJ1-5
CDR3 protein: CASMGRTSVYNQPQHF
CDR3 DNA: TGTGCCAGTATGGGTCGGACCTCGGTATACAATCAGCCCCAGCATTTT

V gene: TRBV28
D gene: -
clone size: -
J gene: TRBJ1-1
CDR3 protein: CASSFTGGGTEAFF
CDR3 DNA: TGTGCCAGCAGTTTTACTGGGGGGGGTACTGAAGCTTTCTTT

V gene: TRBV28
D gene: TRBD2
clone size: -
J gene: TRBJ2-5
CDR3 protein: CASSRLAGGETQYF
CDR3 DNA: TGTGCCAGCAGCCGACTAGCGGGCGGAGAGACCCAGTACTTC

V gene: TRBV10-3
D gene: -
clone size: -
J gene: TRBJ2-6
CDR3 protein: CAISGQVSGANVLTF
CDR3 DNA: TGTGCCATCAGTGGACAGGTCTCTGGGGCCAACGTCCTGACTTTC

V gene: TRBV7-9
D gene: TRBD1
clone size: once
J gene: TRBJ2-1
CDR3 protein: CASSLGAGGPHEQFF
CDR3 DNA: TGTGCCAGCAGCTTAGGGGCAGGGGGTCCCCATGAGCAGTTCTTC

V gene: TRBV29-1
D gene: -
clone size: -
J gene: TRBJ1-1
CDR3 protein: CSVTGFLNTEAFF
CDR3 DNA: TGCAGCGTCACAGGGTTTTTGAACACTGAAGCTTTCTTT

V gene: TRBV10-3
D gene: TRBD1
clone size: many
J gene: TRBJ1-1
CDR3 protein: CAITGAQNTEAFF
CDR3 DNA: TGTGCCATTACAGGGGCCCAGAACACTGAAGCTTTCTTT

V gene: TRBV15
D gene: -
clone size: -
J gene: TRBJ2-7
CDR3 protein: CATSGGGLFDHEQYF
CDR3 DNA: TGTGCCACCAGCGGAGGAGGACTTTTCGACCACGAGCAGTACTTC

V gene: TRBV19
D gene: TRBD1
clone size: once
J gene: TRBJ1-2
CDR3 protein: CASSRDSAIGYTF
CDR3 DNA: TGTGCCAGTAGTAGGGACAGCGCTATCGGCTACACCTTC

V gene: TRBV6-5
D gene: -
clone size: -
J gene: TRBJ1-4
CDR3 protein: CASSRETNEKLFF
CDR3 DNA: TGTGCCAGCAGTCGGGAAACTAATGAAAAACTGTTTTTT

V gene: TRBV1
D gene: -
clone size: -
J gene: TRBJ1-6
CDR3 protein: CTSSQDTGQNNSPLHF
CDR3 DNA: TGCACCAGCAGCCAAGATACGGGACAGAATAATTCACCCCTCCACTTT

V gene: TRBV7-2
D gene: TRBD1
clone size: once
J gene: TRBJ1-2
CDR3 protein: CASSLVGTGFSTF
CDR3 DNA: TGTGCCAGCAGCTTAGTAGGGACAGGGTTTTCCACCTTC

V gene: TRBV7-8
D gene: -
clone size: -
J gene: TRBJ1-5
CDR3 protein: CASSFGKGDQPQHF
CDR3 DNA: TGTGCCAGCAGCTTTGGAAAGGGTGACCAGCCCCAGCATTTT

V gene: TRBV7-9
D gene: -
clone size: -
J gene: TRBJ1-5
CDR3 protein: CASSLGQGWDQPQHF
CDR3 DNA: TGTGCCAGCAGCTTAGGGCAGGGGTGGGATCAGCCCCAGCATTTT

V gene: TRBV6-5
D gene: TRBD2
clone size: -
J gene: TRBJ2-3
CDR3 protein: CASSGTSPSTDTQYF
CDR3 DNA: TGTGCCAGCAGCGGGACTAGCCCTAGCACAGATACGCAGTATTTT

V gene: TRBV9
D gene: -
clone size: -
J gene: TRBJ2-6
CDR3 protein: CASSGVPGANVLTF
CDR3 DNA: TGTGCCAGCAGCGGGGTCCCTGGGGCCAACGTCCTGACTTTC

V gene: TRBV5-1
D gene: TRBD2
clone size: -
J gene: TRBJ2-5
CDR3 protein: CASSLSGGQETQYF
CDR3 DNA: TGCGCCAGCAGCTTGTCGGGGGGTCAAGAGACCCAGTACTTC

V gene: TRBV27
D gene: TRBD1
clone size: -
J gene: TRBJ1-2
CDR3 protein: CASSGTARSGYGYTF
CDR3 DNA: TGTGCCAGCAGTGGGACAGCCAGATCGGGCTATGGCTACACCTTC

V gene: TRBV2
D gene: TRBD2
clone size: -
J gene: TRBJ2-7
CDR3 protein: CASSYEREGYYEQYF
CDR3 DNA: TGTGCCAGCAGTTATGAGCGGGAGGGTTACTACGAGCAGTACTTC

V gene: TRBV7-6
D gene: -
clone size: -
J gene: TRBJ2-2
CDR3 protein: CASSPRGGIAGELFF
CDR3 DNA: TGTGCCAGCAGCCCGAGGGGCGGGATTGCCGGGGAGCTGTTTTTT

V gene: TRBV19
D gene: TRBD2
clone size: once
J gene: TRBJ2-1
CDR3 protein: CASSIGLANEQFF
CDR3 DNA: TGTGCCAGTAGTATAGGACTAGCGAATGAGCAGTTCTTC

V gene: TRBV7-2
D gene: -
clone size: -
J gene: TRBJ2-4
CDR3 protein: CASSRRDSSLLAKNIQYF
CDR3 DNA: TGTGCCAGCAGCCGACGGGACTCCTCCTTACTAGCCAAAAACATTCAGTACTTC

V gene: TRBV30
D gene: -
clone size: once
J gene: TRBJ1-4
CDR3 protein: CAWKAGLPNEKLFF
CDR3 DNA: TGTGCCTGGAAAGCAGGCCTACCAAATGAAAAACTGTTTTTT

V gene: TRBV30
D gene: -
clone size: once
J gene: TRBJ1-2
CDR3 protein: CAWSSKGRDGYTF
CDR3 DNA: TGTGCCTGGAGTAGTAAGGGGAGGGATGGCTACACCTTC

V gene: TRBV28
D gene: -
clone size: -
J gene: TRBJ1-3
CDR3 protein: CASSLQGGTGNTIYF
CDR3 DNA: TGTGCCAGCAGCCTACAGGGAGGAACTGGAAACACCATATATTTT

V gene: TRBV29-1
D gene: TRBD1
clone size: -
J gene: TRBJ2-7
CDR3 protein: CSGQGTYEQYF
CDR3 DNA: TGCAGCGGACAGGGAACCTACGAGCAGTACTTC

V gene: TRBV2
D gene: -
clone size: -
J gene: TRBJ2-3
CDR3 protein: CASGRELDTQYF
CDR3 DNA: TGTGCCAGCGGCCGGGAGTTAGATACGCAGTATTTT

V gene: TRBV28
D gene: TRBD2
clone size: -
J gene: TRBJ2-2
CDR3 protein: CASSLWFTSGLLGELFF
CDR3 DNA: TGTGCCAGCAGTTTATGGTTCACTAGCGGATTGCTCGGGGAGCTGTTTTTT

V gene: TRBV18
D gene: TRBD1
clone size: -
J gene: TRBJ2-2
CDR3 protein: CASSPARTGNTGELFF
CDR3 DNA: TGTGCCAGCTCACCCGCACGGACAGGAAACACCGGGGAGCTGTTTTTT

V gene: TRBV5-1
D gene: -
clone size: -
J gene: TRBJ1-2
CDR3 protein: CASSLESGLGYTF
CDR3 DNA: TGCGCCAGCAGCTTGGAGTCCGGCTTGGGCTACACCTTC

V gene: TRBV7-3
D gene: -
clone size: -
J gene: TRBJ1-1
CDR3 protein: CASSRAENTEAFF
CDR3 DNA: TGTGCCAGCAGTAGAGCGGAGAACACTGAAGCTTTCTTT